Listed below are T cell receptor beta chains from one sample, sequenced in a study of blood T cell repertoires in COVID-19. Assay used: immunoSEQ multiplex PCR; TCRdb lists only in-frame clones, some missing. The table lists around 310,000 clones, 89% of them singletons. Sequenced material: PBMCs or T cells enriched from blood (not recorded which). These receptors were collected from a woman aged 25 to 39 who had recovered from COVID-19. The CDR3 runs from the conserved cysteine through the conserved F or W. Fields, in order: CDR3 protein, CDR3 DNA, clone size, J gene, D gene, V gene. D genes are given only for firm matches. Where a row states a size, it is once, few, many or the class of an expanded clone; other rows omit it.

CDR3 protein: CASSFLAGLQETQYF
CDR3 DNA: TGTGCCAGCAGTTTCCTAGCGGGATTACAAGAGACCCAGTACTTC
clone size: -
J gene: TRBJ2-5
D gene: TRBD2
V gene: TRBV27

CDR3 protein: CSASTGLHNQPQHF
CDR3 DNA: TGCAGTGCTAGTACTGGGCTCCATAATCAGCCCCAGCATTTT
clone size: -
J gene: TRBJ1-5
D gene: -
V gene: TRBV20-1

CDR3 protein: CASSRTGGTFYEQYF
CDR3 DNA: TGTGCCAGCAGCCGGACAGGGGGGACATTCTACGAGCAGTACTTC
clone size: -
J gene: TRBJ2-7
D gene: TRBD1
V gene: TRBV7-2

CDR3 protein: CASRPPEGLGYEQYF
CDR3 DNA: TGTGCCAGCAGACCCCCTGAGGGTCTGGGGTACGAGCAGTACTTC
clone size: -
J gene: TRBJ2-7
D gene: -
V gene: TRBV28

CDR3 protein: CASSESGRQGVGYTF
CDR3 DNA: TGCGCCAGCAGTGAGTCAGGGAGACAGGGGGTCGGCTACACCTTC
clone size: few
J gene: TRBJ1-2
D gene: TRBD1
V gene: TRBV10-2

CDR3 protein: CASSKVVGRRMNTEAFF
CDR3 DNA: TGTGCCAGCAGCAAGGTCGTGGGGAGGAGGATGAACACTGAAGCTTTCTTT
clone size: -
J gene: TRBJ1-1
D gene: -
V gene: TRBV21-1

CDR3 protein: CASSDRAGINQPQHF
CDR3 DNA: TGTGCCAGCAGTGACCGCGCAGGGATAAATCAGCCCCAGCATTTT
clone size: -
J gene: TRBJ1-5
D gene: -
V gene: TRBV27

CDR3 protein: CASSDKRSNQPQHF
CDR3 DNA: TGTGCCAGCAGTGATAAGAGGAGCAATCAGCCCCAGCATTTT
clone size: few
J gene: TRBJ1-5
D gene: -
V gene: TRBV2

CDR3 protein: CATSDQFRTASFSNYGYTF
CDR3 DNA: TGTGCCACCAGTGACCAGTTCCGGACAGCAAGCTTTTCTAACTATGGCTACACCTTC
clone size: -
J gene: TRBJ1-2
D gene: -
V gene: TRBV24-1

CDR3 protein: CASSIRQGIQPQHF
CDR3 DNA: TGTGCCAGCAGCATACGACAGGGAATTCAGCCCCAGCATTTT
clone size: -
J gene: TRBJ1-5
D gene: TRBD1
V gene: TRBV27

CDR3 protein: CATKQGTYEQYF
CDR3 DNA: TGTGCCACCAAACAGGGAACCTACGAGCAGTACTTC
clone size: once
J gene: TRBJ2-7
D gene: -
V gene: TRBV10-3

CDR3 protein: CASSSRLAGTEPYF
CDR3 DNA: TGTGCCAGCAGTTCACGACTAGCGGGTACCGAACCGTACTTC
clone size: -
J gene: TRBJ2-4
D gene: TRBD2
V gene: TRBV27

CDR3 protein: CASSISRVSNQPQHF
CDR3 DNA: TGTGCCAGTAGTATTTCGAGGGTTAGCAATCAGCCCCAGCATTTT
clone size: -
J gene: TRBJ1-5
D gene: -
V gene: TRBV19

CDR3 protein: CASSRRSGSTDTQYF
CDR3 DNA: TGCGCCAGCAGCCGGAGGAGCGGAAGCACAGATACGCAGTATTTT
clone size: -
J gene: TRBJ2-3
D gene: -
V gene: TRBV4-3

CDR3 protein: CASSSTEGPYNEQFF
CDR3 DNA: TGTGCCAGCAGCAGCACGGAGGGCCCCTACAATGAGCAGTTCTTC
clone size: -
J gene: TRBJ2-1
D gene: -
V gene: TRBV7-9

CDR3 protein: CASRGQNGNEQFF
CDR3 DNA: TGTGCCAGCAGGGGACAGAACGGCAATGAGCAGTTCTTC
clone size: -
J gene: TRBJ2-1
D gene: TRBD1
V gene: TRBV5-4

CDR3 protein: CASSYSTGSGYTF
CDR3 DNA: TGTGCCAGCAGTTACTCCACTGGGAGTGGCTACACCTTC
clone size: -
J gene: TRBJ1-2
D gene: -
V gene: TRBV6-5

CDR3 protein: CASSYSPRGSTGELFF
CDR3 DNA: TGTGCCAGCAGTTACTCCCCCAGGGGCAGCACCGGGGAGCTGTTTTTT
clone size: -
J gene: TRBJ2-2
D gene: -
V gene: TRBV6-5

CDR3 protein: CAWKLSLVGPGNSPLHF
CDR3 DNA: TGTGCCTGGAAATTATCCCTGGTGGGGCCTGGGAATTCACCCCTCCACTTT
clone size: -
J gene: TRBJ1-6
D gene: -
V gene: TRBV30

CDR3 protein: CASRPQSNQPQHF
CDR3 DNA: TGTGCCAGCAGGCCGCAGAGCAATCAGCCCCAGCATTTT
clone size: -
J gene: TRBJ1-5
D gene: -
V gene: TRBV6-5

CDR3 protein: CASRSTGAVGYGYTF
CDR3 DNA: TGTGCCAGCCGTTCGACAGGCGCTGTAGGGTATGGCTACACCTTC
clone size: -
J gene: TRBJ1-2
D gene: -
V gene: TRBV11-2

CDR3 protein: CAWSVRDRPTYEQYF
CDR3 DNA: TGTGCCTGGAGTGTTCGGGACAGGCCAACCTACGAGCAGTACTTC
clone size: -
J gene: TRBJ2-7
D gene: TRBD1
V gene: TRBV30

CDR3 protein: CASSLGGRATEAFF
CDR3 DNA: TGTGCCAGCAGCTTAGGGGGCAGGGCCACTGAAGCTTTCTTT
clone size: -
J gene: TRBJ1-1
D gene: -
V gene: TRBV7-3

CDR3 protein: CAISESRNEQFF
CDR3 DNA: TGTGCCATCAGTGAGTCCAGAAATGAGCAGTTCTTC
clone size: -
J gene: TRBJ2-1
D gene: -
V gene: TRBV10-3

CDR3 protein: CASSLQGRPNYGYTF
CDR3 DNA: TGTGCCAGCAGTTTGCAGGGTCGACCGAACTATGGCTACACCTTC
clone size: -
J gene: TRBJ1-2
D gene: -
V gene: TRBV27

CDR3 protein: CAWALQGGISGNTIYF
CDR3 DNA: TGTGCCTGGGCCCTCCAAGGGGGAATCTCTGGAAACACCATATATTTT
clone size: -
J gene: TRBJ1-3
D gene: -
V gene: TRBV30

CDR3 protein: CASSQDVAIGTYQPQHF
CDR3 DNA: TGCGCCAGCAGCCAAGACGTAGCGATCGGGACTTATCAGCCCCAGCATTTT
clone size: once
J gene: TRBJ1-5
D gene: -
V gene: TRBV4-1

CDR3 protein: CASTPGLALPYNEQFF
CDR3 DNA: TGTGCCAGCACCCCGGGGCTAGCGCTCCCCTACAATGAGCAGTTCTTC
clone size: -
J gene: TRBJ2-1
D gene: -
V gene: TRBV27

CDR3 protein: CASSQDRLHYGYTF
CDR3 DNA: TGTGCCAGCAGTCAGGACAGGCTACACTATGGCTACACCTTC
clone size: -
J gene: TRBJ1-2
D gene: TRBD1
V gene: TRBV6-5

CDR3 protein: CASSWGGAEAFF
CDR3 DNA: TGTGCCAGCAGTTGGGGGGGGGCTGAAGCTTTCTTT
clone size: -
J gene: TRBJ1-1
D gene: -
V gene: TRBV12-3/TRBV12-4

CDR3 protein: CASSQDQGGQPGNTIYF
CDR3 DNA: TGTGCCAGCAGCCAAGATCAGGGGGGACAGCCTGGAAACACCATATATTTT
clone size: -
J gene: TRBJ1-3
D gene: TRBD1
V gene: TRBV3-1/TRBV3-2

CDR3 protein: CASSDSLAGGPDTQYF
CDR3 DNA: TGTGCCAGCAGTGATTCGCTAGCGGGAGGCCCAGATACGCAGTATTTT
clone size: -
J gene: TRBJ2-3
D gene: TRBD2
V gene: TRBV25-1

CDR3 protein: CSADDSYGYTF
CDR3 DNA: TGCAGCGCCGACGACAGCTATGGCTACACCTTC
clone size: -
J gene: TRBJ1-2
D gene: -
V gene: TRBV29-1

CDR3 protein: CASSSFGSVGETQYF
CDR3 DNA: TGTGCCAGCAGCTCTTTCGGGAGTGTTGGAGAGACCCAGTACTTC
clone size: -
J gene: TRBJ2-5
D gene: -
V gene: TRBV7-9

CDR3 protein: CASLESAGEFKDEQFF
CDR3 DNA: TGTGCCAGCCTGGAGTCAGCGGGAGAGTTCAAGGATGAGCAGTTCTTC
clone size: -
J gene: TRBJ2-1
D gene: -
V gene: TRBV21-1

CDR3 protein: CASSLGAGDEKLFF
CDR3 DNA: TGCGCCAGCAGCTTGGGGGCAGGGGATGAAAAACTGTTTTTT
clone size: -
J gene: TRBJ1-4
D gene: -
V gene: TRBV5-1

CDR3 protein: CASRHAQGASHSGANVLTF
CDR3 DNA: TGCGCCAGCAGACACGCACAGGGGGCCTCCCACTCTGGGGCCAACGTCCTGACTTTC
clone size: -
J gene: TRBJ2-6
D gene: TRBD1
V gene: TRBV4-1

CDR3 protein: CASSQPIGDTTSQWGYTF
CDR3 DNA: TGTGCCAGCAGCCAACCGATAGGGGATACTACCTCTCAATGGGGCTACACCTTC
clone size: -
J gene: TRBJ1-2
D gene: -
V gene: TRBV3-1/TRBV3-2

CDR3 protein: CASSQARLTSLPNYGYTF
CDR3 DNA: TGCGCCAGCAGCCAAGCGAGACTGACCTCACTTCCTAACTATGGCTACACCTTC
clone size: few
J gene: TRBJ1-2
D gene: -
V gene: TRBV4-1

CDR3 protein: CSVEQDRGYTF
CDR3 DNA: TGCAGCGTTGAACAGGACAGGGGCTACACCTTC
clone size: -
J gene: TRBJ1-2
D gene: TRBD1
V gene: TRBV29-1

CDR3 protein: CASSLVIGIQLAYEQYF
CDR3 DNA: TGTGCCAGCAGCTTGGTGATTGGTATCCAGCTAGCCTACGAGCAGTACTTC
clone size: -
J gene: TRBJ2-7
D gene: -
V gene: TRBV5-8

CDR3 protein: CASSLAFIGETTNEKLFF
CDR3 DNA: TGTGCCAGCAGCTTAGCGTTCATTGGGGAGACAACTAATGAAAAACTGTTTTTT
clone size: -
J gene: TRBJ1-4
D gene: -
V gene: TRBV7-6

CDR3 protein: CASSLMGPSPPGADTQYF
CDR3 DNA: TGTGCCAGCAGCTTAATGGGTCCTAGCCCACCGGGCGCAGATACGCAGTATTTT
clone size: -
J gene: TRBJ2-3
D gene: -
V gene: TRBV7-3

CDR3 protein: CASSLGQGVEAFF
CDR3 DNA: TGTGCCAGCAGTTTAGGACAGGGGGTTGAAGCTTTCTTT
clone size: -
J gene: TRBJ1-1
D gene: TRBD1
V gene: TRBV27

CDR3 protein: CASSLSGNSNQPQHF
CDR3 DNA: TGTGCCAGCAGCCTATCAGGGAATAGCAATCAGCCCCAGCATTTT
clone size: -
J gene: TRBJ1-5
D gene: -
V gene: TRBV7-8